This T cell receptor beta chain was profiled in a study of memory CD4+ T cells and cytomegalovirus serostatus. Sequencing used immunoSEQ multiplex PCR; TCRdb keeps in-frame clones, though not all of them. Among roughly 84,000 clones listed, around 80% were seen once. The V gene's germline CDR1 is SGHTA and CDR2 FQGNSA. The trim removed 6 bases at V and 4 bases at J, leaving 8 bases unmatched. The CDR3 covers 15 residues. The sort gate was single viable CD3+CD4+CD8-CD45RO+ cells for memory CD4+ T cells. Serostatus was set by detecting CMV pp150, pp28, p38, p52 IgG. The gene calls are TRBV7-2 and TRBJ2-2; 7 nucleotides line up with TRBD1. This TCR derives from an adult in good health and CMV-seronegative. Sequenced sample: memory CD4+ T cells from blood. The CDR3 region has the DNA TGTGCCAGCAGTTCGACAGGGTCTGGCACCGGGGAGCTGTTTTTT. This encodes CASSSTGSGTGELFF.